A few counts support the clone carrying this T cell receptor beta chain. Its antigen remains unknown. Treg sorting used a CD4+CD25+CD127-/low gate. The V gene lost 6 bases and the J gene lost 2 bases, with 17 bases spanning the gap. The CDR3 totals 15 residues. Germline V gene sequence: CDR1 MNHEY, CDR2 SVGAGI. Constant-region reverse primers amplified full-length variable regions, followed by semi-nested Nested Universal Primer A PCR. TCRdb re-analysed the 5' RACE reads in MiXCR, keeping a single row per CDR3 protein. The table records approximately 50,000 distinct CDR3 sequences, less than 25% of them present only once. Study-wide results and limits: Tumor-infiltrating Treg TCR alpha and beta sequences overlapped most with tumor naive CD4+ T cells, then blood naive. In terms of TCR gene usage, tumor memory CD4+ T cells clustered together with blood and lymph node memory CD4+ cells, as well as with lymph node naive CD4+ cells. Larger-cohort validation covered only one TCR beta V-J rearrangement.

The source material was tumor-infiltrating Tregs sorted from the breast tumor. This receptor was identified in a female donor with breast cancer. The rearrangement links TRBV6-5 to TRBJ2-7; D may be TRBD1 or TRBD2 (6 bases each). The DNA for the CDR3 is TGTGCCAGCAGCAAACCGGGGGACAATGCCTACGAGCAGTACTTC. Amino acid sequence: CASSKPGDNAYEQYF.